Described below is a single T cell receptor (beta chain) sequence and its context. This clonotype appeared many times. Its cognate antigen has yet to be identified. Per-base quality was not reported, and no clone a single base away is much larger than it. The sample comes from a study of identical twins listed by TCRdb under 2016. Study-level background: TCR alpha and beta repertoires from monozygotic twins, unrelated adults of various ages and cord blood were deep-sequenced to test whether fetal clonotypes persist. Replicate twin experiments were performed at different times using different library preparation protocols to rule out contamination.

Every donor in the study was a healthy Caucasian. The twin cohort consisted of three pairs of female monozygotic twins, all aged 18 to 29 years. CD4+ and CD8+ T cell populations were isolated with positive isolation kits from Invitrogen. V was cut back by 7 bases and J by 1 base, leaving a gap of 13 bases between them. The CDR3 runs 15 residues from the cysteine to the phenylalanine. Solely the CDR3 DNA is kept, with 45 bases framed from the first base. The germline V gene supplies CDR1 SNHLY and CDR2 FYNNEI. Paper-wide results and their limitations: Excess twin sharing in beta out-of-frame sequences was weaker because fewer shared sequences lowered the signal-to-noise ratio. Because the same donors could not be followed over many years, conclusions were based on cross-sectional statistical analysis. In monozygotic twins, recombination models systematically underestimated out-of-frame TCR alpha sharing, but the models matched the sharing seen between unrelated individuals. Zero-insertion analyses could be partly confounded by invariant T cells such as MAIT and iNKT, although diverse VJ usage argued against such confounding for most clonotypes. Compared with coincidental sharing between unrelated individuals, out-of-frame TCR alpha sequences shared between twins showed an excess of sequences with low generation probability. Fewer insertions were carried by abundant cord blood beta clonotypes; a weaker similar trend was observed in young adult naive repertoires, while no such trend was observed in memory repertoires.

Library creation used 5' RACE. Sequencing took place on an Illumina HiSeq 2000. Template switching added a universal primer binding site, and the final cDNA carried a unique molecular identifier that allowed TCR cDNA molecules to be counted accurately. Specific primers in the conserved constant-segment region were used to synthesize first-strand cDNA for TCR alpha and beta chains. To control for contamination, every cDNA library was double barcoded, receiving both a SMART-Mk sample barcode and Illumina barcodes. TruSeq adapter sequences, together with Illumina sample barcodes, were added in two successive PCR steps. The TCR alpha and beta cDNA libraries were sequenced on the Illumina HiSeq platform using custom primers. The original pipeline was this. MiGEC was used to process raw reads and extract unique molecular identifiers, and MiXCR was used to find CDR3 positions. For each individual, recombination models were inferred using an EM algorithm with the repgenHMM and IGoR tools. Shared clonotype analysis was performed with the tcR package in R, normalizing sharing by the product of cloneset sizes. Out-of-frame nonproductive sequences were analyzed to study raw recombination free of thymic and clonal selection effects. TCRdb cleaned the public reads at Q25 with fastp, built clones with MiXCR and kept in-frame beta chains. CDR3 protein duplicates are merged, each entry listing the most common genes and DNA. Here the V and J calls rest on TCRdb's processing, not on the authors' analysis. Recorded for this sample are 250,000 to 350,000 distinct CDR3 sequences; over 8.5% of them occurred a single time. The ten largest clonotypes hold 6% to 8.5% of the sample.

These sequences were also reported in another study, on yellow fever vaccine responses in identical twins. The second study, in turn, reports: The authors reported that the T cell response to vaccination in identical twins appeared partly convergent and partly personalized. Focusing on identical twins, the study followed the T cell clones that responded to the vaccine, and did so with precision.

Specimen: CD8+ T cells sorted from blood. This TCR was sampled from a woman between 18 and 29 years old in good health. The rearranged chain carries TRBV2 and TRBJ1-4; the D gene is unclear. The CDR3 protein: CASIPPLGTNEKLFF. The DNA reads TGTGCCAGCATCCCGCCACTCGGAACTAATGAAAAACTGTTTTTT. Supplemented by the reference TRBV2 and TRBJ1-4 proteins around the CDR3, the complete variable domain is EPEVTQTPSHQVTQMGQEVILRCVPISNHLYFYWYRQILGQKVEFLVSFYNNEISEKSEIFDDQFSVERPDGSNFTLKIRSTKLEDSAMYFCASIPPLGTNEKLFFGSGTQLSVL.